These 20 T cell receptor beta chains were sequenced from one sample in a study of T-cell memory formation after mild COVID-19. TCRdb redid the calling of the 5' RACE reads with MiXCR, one entry per CDR3 protein. The table records some 200,000 distinct CDR3 sequences, over 7.5% of them present only once. Sequencing was performed on PBMCs or a T cell subset sorted from them (not recorded which). The source is a man between 18 and 35 years old who had mild COVID-19 (a few samples of this study predate the infection). Cell type and time point are not known.

The chain links TRBV6-1 to TRBJ2-2; TRBD2 agrees at 11 bases. With V trimmed by 5 bases and J by 1 base, 6 bases remained unmatched. Germline CDR1 reads MNHNS; CDR2 reads SASEGT. This CDR3 spans 17 amino acids. The CDR3 DNA reads TGTGCCAGCAGTTTGCTAGCGGGGGGCCTGAACACCGGGGAGCTGTTTTTT. Translation gives CASSLLAGGLNTGELFF.

This clonotype came up many times. This rearrangement joins TRBV7-2 to TRBJ2-3; 7 bases line up with TRBD1. CDR1 and CDR2 (germline): SGHTA, FQGNSA. V gave up 8 bases and J gave up 7 bases; unmatched junction bases: 15. The CDR3 extends over 15 amino acids. The CDR3 DNA reads as TGTGCCAGCGCAATGGGAAGGGGGCGGTACTATACGCAGTATTTT. Its protein is CASAMGRGRYYTQYF.

The sample holds a few counts of this clonotype. V gene TRBV5-1 combines with J gene TRBJ2-3, with D uncertain. This CDR3 comprises 15 residues. The germline V and J ends were trimmed by 2 bases and 0 bases, with 10 bases remaining between them. CDR1 SGHRS and CDR2 YFSETQ come from the germline V gene. This CDR3 is CASSFEEPSTDTQYF. CDR3 sequence (DNA): TGCGCCAGCAGCTTCGAAGAACCCAGCACAGATACGCAGTATTTT.

The rearrangement joins TRBV6-5 to TRBJ1-1; possibly TRBD1 for D (6 bases). The CDR3 covers 12 residues. Trimming stripped 4 bases from V and 6 bases from J, with 9 bases between. CDR1 and CDR2 (germline): MNHEY, SVGAGI. The CDR3 DNA reads TGTGCCAGCAGTTTGGACAGTTCTGAAGCTTTCTTT. This gives the protein CASSLDSSEAFF.

The chain joins TRBV7-2 to TRBJ2-3; a weak D match, TRBD1 (5 bases). This CDR3 spans 12 amino acids. Trimming took off 4 bases at V and 5 bases at J, with 7 bases between the two ends. Germline assignment: CDR1 SGHTA and CDR2 FQGNSA. The chain's CDR3 is CASSSRVDTQYF. In nucleotides, the CDR3 is TGTGCCAGCAGCTCCAGGGTAGATACGCAGTATTTT.

This clonotype has only a few counts. The chain recombines TRBV5-1 with TRBJ1-2; 7 nucleotides align to TRBD1. The germline V gene encodes CDR1 SGHRS and CDR2 YFSETQ. The J segment lost 8 bases and the V segment lost 1 base, leaving 11 bases of the junction unmatched. The CDR3 covers 15 residues. In nucleotides, the CDR3 is TGCGCCAGCAGCTTGATTAGGGGGCGCACTGACGGCTACACCTTC. As protein: CASSLIRGRTDGYTF.

This clonotype was recorded a few times. The chain is built from TRBV3-1 and TRBJ2-7, with D uncertain. In germline, CDR1 is LGHDT, CDR2 YNNKEL (reference sequence). The CDR3 runs to 15 residues. V gave up 0 bases and J gave up 3 bases, with 12 bases separating them. The CDR3 DNA reads TGTGCCAGCAGCCAAGAATCGGCTGCGCGCTACGAGCAGTACTTC. Translation: CASSQESAARYEQYF.

The chain joins TRBV4-1 to TRBJ2-2; 7 bases are a match to TRBD1. CDR1 is MGHRA, CDR2 YSYEKL, per germline. The J segment lost 0 bases and the V segment lost 4 bases, leaving 8 bases of the junction unmatched. This CDR3 spans 17 amino acids. The CDR3 loop is CASSLPQGNANTGELFF. The CDR3 DNA reads as TGCGCCAGCAGCCTCCCACAGGGGAACGCGAACACCGGGGAGCTGTTTTTT.

This sequence joins TRBV7-2 and TRBJ1-1; TRBD1 agrees at 9 bases. The germline CDR1 and CDR2 sequences are SGHTA and FQGNSA. Trimming cost V 4 bases and J 1 base; bases outside gene matches: 7. The CDR3 has 16 residues. CDR3: CASSSLWGQGNTEAFF. CDR3 DNA: TGTGCCAGCAGCTCGCTTTGGGGACAGGGGAACACTGAAGCTTTCTTT.

The chain uses TRBV5-6 and TRBJ1-6; TRBD1 matches at 10 bases. Trimming took 4 bases from V and 7 from J; bases not matched to a gene: 5. Germline CDR1 SGHDT, CDR2 YYEEEE. This CDR3 is 15 amino acids long. The CDR3 sequence is CASSVRDRGNSPLHF. The CDR3 region has the DNA TGTGCCAGCAGCGTCCGGGACAGGGGCAATTCACCCCTCCACTTT.

J is TRBJ1-6 and V is TRBV28; no clear D. Trimming shortened V by 10 bases and J by 7 bases, and 20 bases separated the two germline ends. The CDR3 has 15 residues. Germline loops: CDR1 MDHEN, CDR2 SYDVKM. CDR3 DNA: TGTGCCACATCCCCCTCGCGGGGTTCGAATTCACCCCTCCACTTT. Protein: CATSPSRGSNSPLHF.

There are a few counts of this clonotype. The chain's CDR3 is CASSSLGLAPSGELFF. DNA for the CDR3: TGTGCCAGCAGTTCCCTCGGACTAGCGCCCTCCGGGGAGCTGTTTTTT. This chain joins TRBV12-3 or TRBV12-4 and TRBJ2-2, with 9 positions matching TRBD2. V shed 4 bases and J 6 bases; nucleotides not matched to a gene: 9. CDR3 size: 16 residues.

The chain couples TRBV6-2 or TRBV6-3 to TRBJ1-1; the D gene is possibly TRBD1 (6 bases). The CDR3 is 15 residues long. Germline CDR1 reads MNHEY; CDR2 reads SVGEGT. The ends were cut back, 6 bases at V and 4 bases at J, with 18 bases in the middle. The CDR3 nucleotides read TGTGCCAGCAGACGACCACAGGGTTGGGGCACTGAAGCTTTCTTT. Translation gives CASRRPQGWGTEAFF.

Only a few counts were recorded for this clonotype. The V gene is TRBV12-3 or TRBV12-4, the J gene TRBJ1-1; D possibly corresponds to TRBD1 (5 bases). The V end lost 6 bases, the J end lost 0 bases, and 8 bases lay between the germline ends. The CDR3 is 13 residues long. CDR3 protein: CASRQELNTEAFF. CDR3 in DNA: TGTGCCAGCAGACAGGAGTTGAACACTGAAGCTTTCTTT.

V usage is TRBV18 and J usage is TRBJ1-2; 7 bases line up with TRBD1. Losses at the gene ends were 3 bases for V and 5 bases for J; bases not matched to a gene: 9. The germline CDR1 and CDR2 sequences are KGHSH and LQKENI. CDR3 length: 15 residues. The CDR3 protein is CASSPSRQGWYGYTF. CDR3 nucleotide sequence: TGTGCCAGCTCACCTTCCAGACAGGGTTGGTATGGCTACACCTTC.

The chain employs TRBV7-2 and TRBJ1-3; D is ambiguous. Deletions cut 5 bases from V and 3 bases from J, with 8 bases between. CDR1 SGHTA and CDR2 FQGNSA come from the germline V gene. There are 13 residues in the CDR3. CDR3: CASSQMSGNTIYF. The CDR3 region has the DNA TGTGCCAGCAGCCAGATGAGTGGAAACACCATATATTTT.

V and J are TRBV20-1 and TRBJ1-5, with 7 bases matching TRBD1. This CDR3 spans 14 amino acids. Germline CDR1 is DFQATT and CDR2 is SNEGSKA (reference sequence). V lost 6 bases to trimming and J lost 0 bases; unmatched junction nucleotides: 5. CDR3 sequence: CSAWGQNSNQPQHF. The CDR3 DNA reads TGCAGTGCCTGGGGACAGAATAGCAATCAGCCCCAGCATTTT.

This clonotype was seen a handful of times. The rearrangement joins TRBV6-5 to TRBJ1-1, with D unresolved. The CDR3 is made up of 13 amino acids. CDR1 MNHEY and CDR2 SVGAGI come from the germline V gene. The V and J ends lost 2 bases and 3 bases respectively, with 7 bases between them. The CDR3 DNA sequence: TGTGCCAGCAGTTACGCCCCATACACTGAAGCTTTCTTT. Protein: CASSYAPYTEAFF.

The chain has TRBV28 and TRBJ1-2; D perhaps matches TRBD1 (5 bases). Trimming pared 4 bases from V and 4 bases from J, leaving 13 bases between. Per germline, CDR1 MDHEN and CDR2 SYDVKM. CDR3 length: 14 residues. The CDR3 DNA is TGTGCCAGCAGTTCATCAGGGTTAGGCTATGGCTACACCTTC. It yields the protein CASSSSGLGYGYTF.

This clonotype was counted only a few times. This chain links TRBV12-3 or TRBV12-4 with TRBJ1-6, with D perhaps TRBD1 (5 bases). This CDR3 region has 13 residues. Trimming stripped 5 bases from V and 10 bases from J, with 12 bases between. In nucleotides, the CDR3 is TGTGCCAGCAGTCTGCAGGGAATCTCACCCCTCCACTTT. Its translation: CASSLQGISPLHF.